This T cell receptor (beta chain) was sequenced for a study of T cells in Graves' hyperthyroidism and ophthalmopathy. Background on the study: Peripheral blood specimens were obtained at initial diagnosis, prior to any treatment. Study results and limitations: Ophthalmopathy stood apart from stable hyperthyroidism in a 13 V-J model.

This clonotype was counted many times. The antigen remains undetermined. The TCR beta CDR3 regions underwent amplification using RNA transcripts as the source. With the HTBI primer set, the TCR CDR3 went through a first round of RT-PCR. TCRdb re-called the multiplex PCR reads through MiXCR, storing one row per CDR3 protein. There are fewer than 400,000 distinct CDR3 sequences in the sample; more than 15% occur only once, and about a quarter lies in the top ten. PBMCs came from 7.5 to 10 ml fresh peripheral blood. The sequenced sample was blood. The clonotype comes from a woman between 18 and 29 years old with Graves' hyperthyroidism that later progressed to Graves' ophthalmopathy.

CDR3 DNA sequence: TGTGCCAGCAGTTCGACAGGACAGGACCCCTACTATGGCTACACCTTC. As protein: CASSSTGQDPYYGYTF. The V gene is TRBV28, the J gene TRBJ1-2; TRBD1 matches at 7 bases. The CDR3 length is 16 residues. The J segment lost 3 bases and the V segment lost 4 bases, leaving 11 bases of the junction unmatched. Germline values: CDR1 MDHEN, CDR2 SYDVKM.